One and the same sample provided the 25 T cell receptor beta chains below, sequenced in a study of cytomegalovirus exposure and HLA in healthy donors. 60 Vbeta and 13 Jbeta primers were used in PCR. Libraries were prepared by immunoSEQ multiplex PCR; TCRdb keeps only in-frame clonotypes and omits some of them. The ten most abundant clones cover roughly 1.6% of a sample with under 150,000 clones. Sequencing input: PBMCs. Receptors originate from a woman aged 40-49 years in good health and CMV-seronegative.

V and J are TRBV2 and TRBJ1-6; no firm D call. Germline values: CDR1 SNHLY, CDR2 FYNNEI. The CDR3 covers 13 residues. Trimming shortened V by 9 bases and J by 7 bases, and 13 bases separated the two germline ends. The CDR3 DNA reads TGTGCCAGTGGGGAGGTCCCGAATTCACCCCTCCACTTT. Amino acid sequence: CASGEVPNSPLHF.

The rearrangement joins TRBV9 to TRBJ2-4; 7 bases line up with TRBD1. V lost 5 bases and J lost 1; bases outside the gene matches: 6. This CDR3 has 15 amino acids. Germline values: CDR1 SGDLS, CDR2 YYNGEE. CDR3 in DNA: TGTGCCAGCAGTCGAGGGGGCTTGGCCAAAAACATTCAGTACTTC. Protein sequence: CASSRGGLAKNIQYF.

The V and J genes are TRBV9 and TRBJ1-4; the D gene is possibly TRBD1 (5 bases). The V and J ends lost 0 bases and 6 bases respectively, with 9 bases between them. The CDR3 is 14 amino acids. Germline V CDR1 and CDR2: SGDLS, YYNGEE. DNA of the CDR3: TGTGCCAGCAGCGTAGAAGGGGTAGATGAAAAACTGTTTTTT. Protein: CASSVEGVDEKLFF.

The chain couples TRBV9 to TRBJ2-7; 14 nucleotides match TRBD2. CDR1 is SGDLS and CDR2 is YYNGEE in the germline V gene. This CDR3 spans 15 amino acids. Trimming cost V 4 bases and J 4 bases; bases outside gene matches: 4. In DNA, the CDR3 is TGTGCCAGCAGCTACGGGACTAGCGGGGGATACGAGCAGTACTTC. Its translation: CASSYGTSGGYEQYF.

This sequence joins TRBV7-6 and TRBJ2-5; a possible D gene is TRBD2 (6 bases). CDR3 size: 14 residues. The V end lost 5 bases, the J end lost 4 bases, and 14 bases lay between the germline ends. In germline, CDR1 is SGHVS, CDR2 FNYEAQ. The CDR3 coding sequence is TGTGCCAGCAGCCCACTTCACGGGGGAGAGACCCAGTACTTC. Translating gives CASSPLHGGETQYF.

This chain links TRBV7-3 with TRBJ2-2, with 8 bases that match TRBD2. Germline CDR1 SGHTA, CDR2 FQGTGA. After removal of 4 bases from V and 1 base from J, the junction contained 8 bases not matched to a gene. This CDR3 has 17 residues. The CDR3 here is CASSSHHGTRNTGELFF. CDR3 in DNA: TGTGCCAGCAGCTCCCATCACGGGACTAGGAACACCGGGGAGCTGTTTTTT.

The V and J genes are TRBV18 and TRBJ1-1; D perhaps matches TRBD1 (5 bases). The V end was cut by 3 bases, the J end by 0 bases, with 11 bases between. This CDR3 region has 15 residues. The germline CDR1 and CDR2 sequences are KGHSH and LQKENI. The CDR3 loop reads CASSPSPGVNTEAFF. The CDR3 coding sequence is TGTGCCAGCTCACCCTCCCCGGGGGTGAACACTGAAGCTTTCTTT.

The genes are TRBV9 and TRBJ2-3; D remains ambiguous. Trimming took 0 bases from V and 3 from J, leaving 11 bases between them. Germline loops: CDR1 SGDLS, CDR2 YYNGEE. The CDR3 contains 15 residues. CDR3 coding DNA: TGTGCCAGCAGCGTAGACCCCCTACGAACAGATACGCAGTATTTT. Its protein is CASSVDPLRTDTQYF.

The V and J genes are TRBV5-1 and TRBJ2-3; 11 bases are a match to TRBD2. The CDR3 sequence is 17 residues long. Germline lookup yields CDR1 SGHRS and CDR2 YFSETQ. V gave up 0 bases and J gave up 0 bases; unmatched junction bases: 3. The CDR3: CASSLESSGGSTDTQYF. CDR3 coding DNA: TGCGCCAGCAGCTTGGAGTCTAGCGGGGGGAGCACAGATACGCAGTATTTT.

J is TRBJ2-3 and V is TRBV4-3; tentative D call: TRBD1 (5 bases). This CDR3 contains 15 residues. V was clipped by 0 bases and J by 1 base, with 8 bases between them. Germline CDR1 LGHNA, CDR2 YSLEER. The CDR3 sequence is CASSQDGAGTDTQYF. For the CDR3, the DNA is TGCGCCAGCAGCCAAGATGGGGCGGGCACAGATACGCAGTATTTT.

The V and J genes are TRBV11-2 and TRBJ1-2; 8 bases are a match to TRBD1. V was pared by 5 bases and J by 6 bases, with 11 bases of the junction left unmatched. This CDR3 is 15 amino acids long. Per the germline V gene, CDR1 is SGHAT and CDR2 is FQNNGV. The CDR3 loop is CASSPYPPGGNGYTF. CDR3 sequence (DNA): TGTGCCAGCAGCCCATACCCTCCAGGGGGCAATGGCTACACCTTC.

This sequence joins TRBV6-4 and TRBJ2-3; 9 bases line up with TRBD2. Germline CDR1 and CDR2: MRHNA and SNTAGT. With 1 base clipped from V and 2 bases from J, the junction kept 1 base outside the gene matches. This CDR3 comprises 15 residues. This chain's CDR3 is CASSDLAGATDTQYF. The CDR3 coding sequence is TGTGCCAGCAGTGACTTAGCGGGGGCCACAGATACGCAGTATTTT.

CDR3 sequence reads: CASRGGRVYGYTF. Here the CDR3 DNA reads TGTGCCAGCAGAGGGGGCCGGGTCTATGGCTACACCTTC. The V call is TRBV6-1, the J call TRBJ1-2; TRBD1 matches at 7 bases. Unmatched junction bases numbered 5, after V lost 6 bases and J lost 4 bases. CDR1 and CDR2 from the germline V gene are MNHNS and SASEGT. CDR3 length equals 13 residues.

This chain joins TRBV7-9 and TRBJ2-7; D is uncertain. The CDR3 has 15 amino acids. Trimming pared 5 bases from V and 4 bases from J, leaving 18 bases between. Germline V gene lookup returns CDR1 SEHNR and CDR2 FQNEAQ (reference sequence). In nucleotides, the CDR3 is TGTGCCAGCAGCCGCCGGCAGGTCCTGCTTTACGAGCAGTACTTC. Translating it yields CASSRRQVLLYEQYF.

The gene calls are TRBV28 and TRBJ1-2; unclear D gene. Germline loops: CDR1 MDHEN, CDR2 SYDVKM. Trimming took off 2 bases at V and 2 bases at J, with 6 bases between the two ends. This CDR3 contains 13 residues. In DNA form, the CDR3 reads TGTGCCAGCAGTTTAGAACAGAACTATGGCTACACCTTC. It yields the protein CASSLEQNYGYTF.

J is TRBJ1-2 and V is TRBV7-9, with D perhaps matching TRBD1 (5 bases). The CDR3 has 13 amino acids. In germline, CDR1 is SEHNR, CDR2 FQNEAQ (reference sequence). Deletions cut 5 bases from V and 6 bases from J, with 13 bases between. The CDR3 region is CASSLQEGHGYTF. In DNA, the CDR3 is TGTGCCAGCAGCCTTCAGGAGGGGCATGGCTACACCTTC.

This chain connects TRBV5-4 to TRBJ2-5; 10 nucleotides align to TRBD2. Trimming cost V 0 bases and J 2 bases; bases outside gene matches: 7. The CDR3 spans 17 residues. Germline CDR1 reads SGHNT; CDR2 reads YYREEE (reference sequence). The CDR3 coding sequence is TGTGCCAGCAGCTTGGCGTTTCTAGCGGGGGCACAAGAGACCCAGTACTTC. Amino acid sequence: CASSLAFLAGAQETQYF.

This rearrangement joins TRBV6-5 to TRBJ2-7, with D unresolved. The length of the CDR3 is 14 residues. Trimming took 0 bases from V and 0 from J, leaving 6 bases between them. Germline V CDR1 and CDR2: MNHEY, SVGAGI. The CDR3 region is CASSYSTSSYEQYF. CDR3 coding DNA: TGTGCCAGCAGTTACTCGACAAGCTCCTACGAGCAGTACTTC.

J is TRBJ2-6 and V is TRBV7-9; weak D call: TRBD1 (6 bases). The germline CDR1 and CDR2 sequences are SEHNR and FQNEAQ (reference sequence). The V gene lost 7 bases and the J gene lost 1 base, with 20 bases spanning the gap. CDR3 length equals 18 residues. CDR3 in amino acids: CASTPPQGGVSGANVLTF. In DNA, the CDR3 is TGTGCCAGCACCCCTCCACAGGGTGGAGTTTCTGGGGCCAACGTCCTGACTTTC.

The gene calls are TRBV7-2 and TRBJ1-5; D gene ambiguous. From germline, CDR1 is SGHTA and CDR2 FQGNSA. V gave up 4 bases and J gave up 6 bases, with 10 bases separating them. The CDR3 has 13 amino acids. The chain's CDR3 is CASSSGGSQPQHF. As DNA, the CDR3 is TGTGCCAGCAGCTCCGGAGGGAGTCAGCCCCAGCATTTT.

The rearrangement links TRBV7-2 to TRBJ1-4, with a weak D call TRBD1 (6 bases). The CDR3 extends over 16 amino acids. Germline V gene data show CDR1 as SGHTA and CDR2 as FQGNSA. Trimming removed 0 bases at V and 8 bases at J, with 16 bases between. The CDR3 region is CASSLARQQGREKLFF. Here the CDR3 DNA reads TGTGCCAGCAGCTTAGCGCGGCAACAGGGTAGGGAAAAACTGTTTTTT. The full variable domain, with the rest looked up from reference TRBV7-2 and TRBJ1-4, is GAGVSQSPSNKVTEKGKDVELRCDPISGHTALYWYRQSLGQGLEFLIYFQGNSAPDKSGLPSDRFSAERTGGSVSTLTIQRTQQEDSAVYLCASSLARQQGREKLFFGSGTQLSVL.

The chain carries TRBV10-3 and TRBJ2-1, with 8 positions matching TRBD1. This CDR3 is built from 14 residues. Germline V gene lookup returns CDR1 ENHRY and CDR2 SYGVKD. J was trimmed by 7 bases and V by 4 bases; bases with no gene match: 6. CDR3 DNA: TGTGCCATCAGTGGGCAGGGGGCAAGGAATGAGCAGTTCTTC. Translating it yields CAISGQGARNEQFF.

The CDR3 nucleotides are TGCGCCAGCAGCGAAATTAGGGCGGGGAATGAGCAGTTCTTC. Protein sequence: CASSEIRAGNEQFF. The chain joins TRBV5-1 to TRBJ2-1; tentatively, D is TRBD2 (6 bases). The CDR3 consists of 14 residues. CDR1 and CDR2 from the germline V gene are SGHRS and YFSETQ. Deletions cut 4 bases from V and 7 bases from J, with 15 bases between.

The genes are TRBV27 and TRBJ2-6, with D possibly being TRBD2 (6 bases). Germline CDR1 MNHEY, CDR2 SMNVEV (reference sequence). The CDR3 is 15 residues long. V lost 7 bases to trimming and J lost 2 bases, with 12 bases between them. The CDR3 DNA follows: TGTGCCAGCACGAGTTGGGGGGCTGGGGCCAACGTCCTGACTTTC. Its translation is CASTSWGAGANVLTF.

V is TRBV7-6 and J is TRBJ1-1, with TRBD1 as a possible D gene (5 bases). The germline V and J ends were trimmed by 1 base and 4 bases, with 13 bases remaining between them. The length of the CDR3 is 15 residues. The V gene's germline CDR1 is SGHVS and CDR2 FNYEAQ. DNA of the CDR3: TGTGCCAGCAGCTTAGGTTCAGGGTCGGGCACTGAAGCTTTCTTT. Amino acid sequence: CASSLGSGSGTEAFF.